The source of this TCR beta chain is a study of PD-1 blockade in classical Hodgkin lymphoma. Study in general: Nivolumab 3 mg/kg was given intravenously every 2 weeks.

The V end lost 0 bases, the J end lost 7 bases, and 10 bases lay between the germline ends. This CDR3 is built from 14 residues. Germline V gene lookup returns CDR1 GTSNPN and CDR2 SVGIG (reference sequence). Some clones are missing from TCRdb's copy, which holds only in-frame ones; the method was immunoSEQ multiplex PCR. Among around 11,000 clones listed, approximately 71% were seen once. Comment on this clone: Antigen: not known.

General study points: Whoever responded completely had baseline diversity much like that seen in newly diagnosed patients.

With no exception, relapse followed autologous stem cell transplantation in all patients, and brentuximab vedotin exposure varied. The TCR sequence derives from a human donor with classical Hodgkin lymphoma. The rearrangement links TRBV30 to TRBJ1-6; no clear D gene. The source was peripheral blood mononuclear cells (PBMCs), collected at baseline. The CDR3 sequence is CAWSVGSRNSPLHF. The CDR3 region has the DNA TGTGCCTGGAGTGTAGGGAGTCGAAATTCACCCCTCCACTTT.